The entry that follows covers one T cell receptor beta chain sequence. The time point was: pretreatment peripheral blood. All patients handed over anywhere from 1 to 8 samples, pretreatment and on-treatment. Profiled with immunoSEQ multiplex PCR; TCRdb holds only in-frame clones, not every one. The sample comprises over 30,000 clones, under 90% of which are singletons, and 15% to 18% rests with the top ten. This entry belongs to a study of PD-L1 blockade in urothelial cancer. Study background: Each patient had 0 to 3 earlier chemotherapy regimens. Blood underwent analysis 3 weeks (second dose) and 6 weeks after treatment began.

The sequence derives from a man aged 55 to 70 with urothelial cancer. Sequenced material: PBMCs, taken around atezolizumab (anti-PD-L1) treatment.

The CDR3 coding sequence is TGCGCCAGCAGGACGGGACTAAGTGGGCAAGAGACCCAGTACTTC. It translates to CASRTGLSGQETQYF. The chain carries TRBV5-1 and TRBJ2-5; 7 bases map to TRBD2. The junction had 9 bases not matched to a gene; V was cut back by 5 bases and J by 2 bases. The CDR3 totals 15 residues. The germline V gene has CDR1 SGHRS and CDR2 YFSETQ.